This record covers a single T cell receptor beta chain. As yet, its antigen is unknown. These data are taken from a study of OX40 agonist ivuxolimab in advanced cancers. General study findings and limits: Among expanded peripheral T cells, antigen specificity went undetermined.

Clones were read by immunoSEQ multiplex PCR, and TCRdb kept only the in-frame ones, dropping some. The sample yields about 90,000 clones, approximately 91% seen once. The sample was CD4+ or CD8+ T cells sorted from blood, taken in a trial of the OX40 agonist ivuxolimab. The clonotype comes from an adult with an advanced solid tumor such as melanoma, head and neck, liver or kidney cancer.

Here the CDR3 DNA reads TGTGCCAGCAGCCACGGCCAGATCGGTGGTTTCTTT. As protein: CASSHGQIGGFF. The rearrangement joins TRBV6-6 to TRBJ1-1; no clear D. Per germline, CDR1 MNHNY and CDR2 SVGAGI (reference sequence). Trimming cost V 6 bases and J 13 bases, with 18 bases left between them. The CDR3 spans 12 residues.